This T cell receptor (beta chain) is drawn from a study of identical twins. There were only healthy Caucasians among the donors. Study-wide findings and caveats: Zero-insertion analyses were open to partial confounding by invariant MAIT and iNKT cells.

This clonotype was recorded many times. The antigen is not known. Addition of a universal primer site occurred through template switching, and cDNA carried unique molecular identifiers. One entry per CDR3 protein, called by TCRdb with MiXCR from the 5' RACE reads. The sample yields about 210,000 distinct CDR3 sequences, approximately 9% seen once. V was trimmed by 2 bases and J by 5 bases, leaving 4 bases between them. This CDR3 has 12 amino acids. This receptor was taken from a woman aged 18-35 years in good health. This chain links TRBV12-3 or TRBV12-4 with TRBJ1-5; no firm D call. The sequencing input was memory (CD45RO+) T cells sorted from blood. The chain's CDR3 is CASSLIDQPQHF. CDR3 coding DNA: TGTGCCAGCAGTTTAATTGATCAGCCCCAGCATTTT.